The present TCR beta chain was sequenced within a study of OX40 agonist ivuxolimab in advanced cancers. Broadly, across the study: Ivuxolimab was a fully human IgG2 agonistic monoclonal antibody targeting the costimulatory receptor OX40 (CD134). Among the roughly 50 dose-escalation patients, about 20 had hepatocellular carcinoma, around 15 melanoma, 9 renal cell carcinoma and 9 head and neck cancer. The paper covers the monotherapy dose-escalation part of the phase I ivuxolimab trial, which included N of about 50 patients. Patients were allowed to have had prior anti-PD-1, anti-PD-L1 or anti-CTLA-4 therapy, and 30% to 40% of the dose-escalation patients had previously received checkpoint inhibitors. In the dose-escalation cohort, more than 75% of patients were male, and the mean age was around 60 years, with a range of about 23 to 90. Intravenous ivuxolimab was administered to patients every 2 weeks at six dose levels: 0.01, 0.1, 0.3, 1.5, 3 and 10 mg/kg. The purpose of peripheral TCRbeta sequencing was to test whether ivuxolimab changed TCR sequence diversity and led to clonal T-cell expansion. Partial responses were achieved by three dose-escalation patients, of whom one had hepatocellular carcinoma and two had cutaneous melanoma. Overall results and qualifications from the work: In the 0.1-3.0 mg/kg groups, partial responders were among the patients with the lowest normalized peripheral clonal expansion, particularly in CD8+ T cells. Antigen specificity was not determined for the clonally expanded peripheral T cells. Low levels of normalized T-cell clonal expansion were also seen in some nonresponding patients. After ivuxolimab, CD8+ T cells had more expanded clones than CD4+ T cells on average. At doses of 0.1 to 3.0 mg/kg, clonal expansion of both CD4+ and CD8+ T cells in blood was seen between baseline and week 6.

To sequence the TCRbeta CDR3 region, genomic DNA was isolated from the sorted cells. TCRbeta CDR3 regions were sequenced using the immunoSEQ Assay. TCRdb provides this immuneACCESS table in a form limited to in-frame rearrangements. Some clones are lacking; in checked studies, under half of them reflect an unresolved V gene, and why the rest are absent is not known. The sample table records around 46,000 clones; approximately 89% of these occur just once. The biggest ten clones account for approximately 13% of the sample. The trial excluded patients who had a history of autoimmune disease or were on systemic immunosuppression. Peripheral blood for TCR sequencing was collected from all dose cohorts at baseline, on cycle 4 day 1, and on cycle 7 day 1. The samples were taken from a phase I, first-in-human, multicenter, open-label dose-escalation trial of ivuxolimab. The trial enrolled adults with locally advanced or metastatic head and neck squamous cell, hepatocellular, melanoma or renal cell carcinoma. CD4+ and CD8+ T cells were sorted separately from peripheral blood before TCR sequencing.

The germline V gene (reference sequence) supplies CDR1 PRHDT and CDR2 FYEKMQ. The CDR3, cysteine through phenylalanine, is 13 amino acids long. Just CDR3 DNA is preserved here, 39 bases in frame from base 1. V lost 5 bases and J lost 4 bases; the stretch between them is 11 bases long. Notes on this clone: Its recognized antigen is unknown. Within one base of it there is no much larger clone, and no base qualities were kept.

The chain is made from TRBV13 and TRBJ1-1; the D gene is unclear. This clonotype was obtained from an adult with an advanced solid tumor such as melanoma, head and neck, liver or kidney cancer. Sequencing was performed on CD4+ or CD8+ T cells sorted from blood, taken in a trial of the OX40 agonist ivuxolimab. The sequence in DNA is TGTGCCAGCAGCCCCGCCGGGCCCACTGAAGCTTTCTTT. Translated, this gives CASSPAGPTEAFF.